This T cell receptor beta chain was sequenced in a study of T cell repertoires in cytomegalovirus infection. About the research overall: Use of recently identified HLA-C-restricted and well-studied HLA-B-restricted CMV epitopes was part of the study.

The CDR3 is made up of 13 amino acids. The germline V gene has CDR1 SGHNT and CDR2 YENEEA. Trimming took 5 bases from V and 0 from J, leaving 8 bases between them. Via MiXCR, TCRdb re-called the reads, giving one row per CDR3 protein. The sample yields about 900,000 distinct CDR3 sequences, approximately 33% seen once. Regarding the study as a whole: Cumulative frequency of public TCR beta families picked out carriers of CMV plus the relevant HLA. What dominated the ex vivo response were HLA-C-restricted CMV-specific TCR beta clonotypes.

As to this clonotype: No antigen is known for it.

Sequenced material: cultured CD8+ T cells from PBMCs, taken from culture after CMV antigen stimulation. The chain is built from TRBV11-3 and TRBJ2-7; weak D call: TRBD1 (5 bases). The receptor was derived from a human donor in good health (CMV status not recorded). Some clones in this sample may be carry-over from other donors' samples. CDR3 residues: CASSDSYSYEQYF. The CDR3 DNA is TGTGCCAGCAGCGACAGTTACTCCTACGAGCAGTACTTC.